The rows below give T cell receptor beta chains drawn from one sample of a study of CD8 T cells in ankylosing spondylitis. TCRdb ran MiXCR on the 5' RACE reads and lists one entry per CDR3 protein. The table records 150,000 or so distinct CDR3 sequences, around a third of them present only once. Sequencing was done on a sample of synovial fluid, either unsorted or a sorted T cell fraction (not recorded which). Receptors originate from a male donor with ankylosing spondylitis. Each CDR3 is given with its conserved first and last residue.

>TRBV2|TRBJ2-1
CASRGATGGLREQFF
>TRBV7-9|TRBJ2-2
CASSLAGGDTGELFF
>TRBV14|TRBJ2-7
CASSQAIYEQYF
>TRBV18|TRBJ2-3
CASSPLAPPGTDTQYF
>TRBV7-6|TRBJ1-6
CASSLGAINSPLHF
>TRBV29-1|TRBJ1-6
CSVSGGQTNSPLHF
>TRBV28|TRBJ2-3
CASSYGVVGSTDTQYF
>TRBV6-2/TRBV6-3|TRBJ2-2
CASSPTSDTGELFF
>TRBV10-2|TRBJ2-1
CASQVPTSGNEQFF
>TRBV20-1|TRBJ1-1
CSATSGGNTEAFF
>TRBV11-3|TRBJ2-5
CASSLDLTSVEETQYF
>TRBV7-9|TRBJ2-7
CASSLVQGQNYEQYF
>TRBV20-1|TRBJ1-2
CSAKDLPGDYGYTF
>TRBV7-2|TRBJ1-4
CASSSSAGTTNEKLFF
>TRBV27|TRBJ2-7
CASSPEGQGYYEQYF
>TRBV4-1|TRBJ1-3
CASSQLILRTGSSGNTIYF
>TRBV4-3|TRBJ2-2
CASSQERSAGVDTGELFF
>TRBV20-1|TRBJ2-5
CSARLSSQGETQYF
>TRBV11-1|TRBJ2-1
CASSRSGGPYNEQFF
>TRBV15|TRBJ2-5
CATSRDTGQGNRETQYF
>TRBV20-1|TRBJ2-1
CNPQSGSSYNEQFF
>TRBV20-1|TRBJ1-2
CSARDAGGQGYTF
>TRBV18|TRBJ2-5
CASSPPWTQETQYF
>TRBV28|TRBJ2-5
CASSLTRRVREETQYF
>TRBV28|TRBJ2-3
CASDTGPYGDTQYF
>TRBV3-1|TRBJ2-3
CASSRTSGRDTDTQYF
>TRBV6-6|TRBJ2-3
CASMTATDTQYF
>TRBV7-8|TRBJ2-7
CASSLSSHSYEQYF
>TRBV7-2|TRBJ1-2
CASSGRGNGYTF
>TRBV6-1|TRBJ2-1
CASRVDRSSYNEQFF
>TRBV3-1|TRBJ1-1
CASSQAGLEAFF
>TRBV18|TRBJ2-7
CASSPGQGNYEQYF
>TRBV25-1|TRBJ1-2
CASSAIPGTGQPFGYGYTF
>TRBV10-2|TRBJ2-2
CASRTSGSNTGELFF
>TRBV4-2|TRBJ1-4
CASSRRDREGGEKLFF
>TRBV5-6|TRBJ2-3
CASSEGLRNLHTQYF
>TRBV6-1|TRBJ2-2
CASRSVGRGNTGELFF
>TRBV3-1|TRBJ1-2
CASSQDWDYGYTF
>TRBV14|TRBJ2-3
CASSQGQGRYARTDTQYF
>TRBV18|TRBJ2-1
CASSPTSGRDNEQFF
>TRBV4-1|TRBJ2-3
CASSQEQQAVRDTQYF
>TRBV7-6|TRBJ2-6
CASSPYRGQGYSGANVLTF
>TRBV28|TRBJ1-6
CASRLNLQGPNSPLHF
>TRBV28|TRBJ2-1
CASTSGATNEQFF
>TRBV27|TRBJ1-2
CASSQGQGIGGYTF
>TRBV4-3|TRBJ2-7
CASSQGPASSYEQYF
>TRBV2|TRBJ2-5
CASSSGARETQYF
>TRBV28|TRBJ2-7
CASSFRQGAFEQYF
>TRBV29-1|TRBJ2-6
CSVAGDSYYGANVLTF
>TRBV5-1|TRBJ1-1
CASSLVPDMNTEAFF
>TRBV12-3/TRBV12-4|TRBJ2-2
CASSPSETRTGELFF
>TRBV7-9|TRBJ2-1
CASSLTENEQFF
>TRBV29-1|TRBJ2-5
CSVVAHRGETQYF
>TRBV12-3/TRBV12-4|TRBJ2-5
CASSFPGLVTQYF